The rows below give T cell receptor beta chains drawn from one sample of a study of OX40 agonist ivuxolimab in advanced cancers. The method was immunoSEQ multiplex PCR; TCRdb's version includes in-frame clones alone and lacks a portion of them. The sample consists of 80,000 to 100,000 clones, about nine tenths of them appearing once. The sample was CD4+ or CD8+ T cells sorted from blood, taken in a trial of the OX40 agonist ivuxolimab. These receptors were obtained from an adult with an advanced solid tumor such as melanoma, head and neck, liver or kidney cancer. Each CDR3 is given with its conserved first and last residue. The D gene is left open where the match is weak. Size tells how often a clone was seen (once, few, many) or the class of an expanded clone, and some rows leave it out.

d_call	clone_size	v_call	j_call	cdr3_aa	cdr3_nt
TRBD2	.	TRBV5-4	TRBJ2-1	CASSLGVAGGRYNEQFF	TGTGCCAGCAGCTTGGGCGTTGCGGGAGGCCGCTACAATGAGCAGTTCTTC
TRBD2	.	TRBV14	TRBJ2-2	CASSQDSAGAWTGELFF	TGTGCCAGCAGCCAAGATTCAGCGGGAGCGTGGACCGGGGAGCTGTTTTTT
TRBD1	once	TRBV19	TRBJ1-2	CASSIWGTGPYGYTF	TGTGCCAGTAGTATATGGGGGACAGGTCCCTATGGCTACACCTTC
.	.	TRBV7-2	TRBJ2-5	CASSLAKGRGEETQYF	TGTGCCAGCAGCTTAGCGAAGGGCAGGGGAGAAGAGACCCAGTACTTC
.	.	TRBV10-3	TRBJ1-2	CAISDGGGEGYTF	TGTGCCATCAGCGATGGAGGAGGGGAAGGCTACACCTTC
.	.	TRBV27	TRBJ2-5	CAVAETQYF	TGTGCCGTCGCGGAGACCCAGTACTTC
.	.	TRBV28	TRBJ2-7	CASRGAGGNKRVQYF	TGTGCCAGCAGAGGGGCAGGAGGTAATAAACGGGTGCAGTACTTC
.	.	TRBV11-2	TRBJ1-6	CASSLGRSLNSPLHF	TGTGCCAGCAGCTTGGGACGGAGTCTTAATTCACCCCTCCACTTT
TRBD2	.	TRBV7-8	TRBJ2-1	CASSARGKTSDNEQFF	TGTGCCAGCAGCGCAAGGGGAAAGACTAGCGACAATGAGCAGTTCTTC
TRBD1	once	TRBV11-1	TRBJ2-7	CASSLQGAQDEQYF	TGTGCCAGCAGCTTGCAGGGGGCGCAGGACGAGCAGTACTTC